Below, 11 T cell receptor beta chains from the same sample are listed, as sequenced in a study of blood T cells in healthy people across ages. The second PCR ran about 6 to 11 cycles with a sample-barcoded 5' primer and J-beta primers. TCRdb ran MiXCR on the 5' RACE reads and lists one entry per CDR3 protein. Among around 850,000 distinct CDR3 sequences, 35% to 40% were seen once, and the ten largest hold 10% to 15%. Source material: blood. These receptors originate from a man between 18 and 29 years old in good health.

The V and J genes are TRBV20-1 and TRBJ2-3; D is perhaps TRBD1 or TRBD2 (5 bases each). This CDR3 comprises 13 residues. CDR1 is DFQATT, CDR2 SNEGSKA, per germline (reference sequence). Trimming shortened V by 7 bases and J by 5 bases, and 16 bases separated the two germline ends. The CDR3, as DNA: TGCAGTGGATTCTGGGGCGGAGGAGATACGCAGTATTTT. Protein sequence: CSGFWGGGDTQYF.

The sample holds one count of this clonotype. The J gene is TRBJ2-3, the V gene TRBV7-2; D gene unclear. V was cut by 5 bases and J by 2 bases, with 23 bases left in between. The germline gives CDR1 SGHTA, CDR2 FQGNSA. The CDR3 totals 18 residues. CDR3 residues: CTSSAPAYGSPFTDTQYF. The CDR3 DNA sequence: TGTACCAGCAGCGCCCCCGCATATGGCAGTCCGTTCACAGATACGCAGTATTTT.

This clonotype was seen ten or more times. The chain links TRBV5-1 to TRBJ1-1; D remains unclear. Germline assignment: CDR1 SGHRS and CDR2 YFSETQ. V lost 4 bases, J lost 1 base, and 11 bases lay in between. There are 14 residues in the CDR3. In DNA form, the CDR3 reads TGCGCCAGCAGCCTGGACGCGGGGAACACTGAAGCTTTCTTT. Residues: CASSLDAGNTEAFF.

The chain couples TRBV12-3 or TRBV12-4 to TRBJ1-6; 7 bases align to TRBD1. After removal of 6 bases from V and 8 bases from J, the junction contained 4 bases not matched to a gene. This CDR3 is 13 amino acids long. This CDR3 reads CASRSRGDSPLHF. The CDR3 coding sequence is TGTGCCAGCAGGTCCAGGGGGGATTCACCCCTCCACTTT.

The CDR3 loop is CASSYSFGFRAFF. DNA for the CDR3: TGTGCCAGCAGTTACTCGTTTGGATTTCGGGCTTTCTTT. The chain uses TRBV6-5 and TRBJ1-1; D is uncertain. Germline V gene sequence: CDR1 MNHEY, CDR2 SVGAGI. The V and J ends lost 0 bases and 11 bases respectively, with 13 bases between them. The CDR3 extends over 13 amino acids.

The V call is TRBV2, the J call TRBJ1-2; maybe TRBD1 (6 bases). The germline V gene encodes CDR1 SNHLY and CDR2 FYNNEI. Trimming stripped 4 bases from V and 4 bases from J, with 16 bases between. The CDR3 is made up of 15 amino acids. CDR3: CASSVWGAPVYGYTF. CDR3 DNA: TGTGCCAGCAGTGTCTGGGGGGCGCCTGTCTATGGCTACACCTTC.

This clonotype was recorded a few times. The chain is built from TRBV4-1 and TRBJ1-1; maybe TRBD1 (6 bases). CDR3 length: 17 residues. The V end lost 0 bases, the J end lost 6 bases, and 20 bases lay between the germline ends. The germline CDR1 and CDR2 sequences are MGHRA and YSYEKL. CDR3 in amino acids: CASSQDRGGAEVAEAFF. In DNA, the CDR3 is TGCGCCAGCAGCCAAGATAGGGGGGGCGCGGAGGTCGCTGAAGCTTTCTTT.

The genes are TRBV28 and TRBJ2-7, with 7 bases that match TRBD1. V dropped 6 bases and J dropped 0; count of bases not matched to a gene: 17. The CDR3 consists of 18 residues. The germline CDR1 and CDR2 sequences are MDHEN and SYDVKM. The CDR3 DNA is TGTGCCAGCAGCTCTGACAGGGTCCGGGGTTTCCTCTCCTACGAGCAGTACTTC. It yields the protein CASSSDRVRGFLSYEQYF.

This chain links TRBV20-1 with TRBJ2-1; D is perhaps TRBD2 (5 bases). Germline CDR1 and CDR2: DFQATT and SNEGSKA (reference sequence). The CDR3 sequence is 11 residues long. The V end lost 1 base, the J end lost 8 bases, and 6 bases lay between the germline ends. CDR3 amino acids: CSARGGYEQFF. CDR3 DNA sequence: TGCAGTGCTAGAGGCGGGTATGAGCAGTTCTTC.

The rearrangement joins TRBV28 to TRBJ2-7, with TRBD1 matching over 8 bases. The CDR3 sequence is 15 residues long. Trimming cost V 6 bases and J 7 bases; bases outside gene matches: 14. Germline CDR1 reads MDHEN; CDR2 reads SYDVKM. CDR3 sequence (DNA): TGTGCCAGCAGCCGACACAGGACAGGGTTTAGGGAGCAGTACTTC. It yields the protein CASSRHRTGFREQYF.

A word on this clonotype: A much larger clone differs by one base, so this may be a read error. The J gene is TRBJ2-5, the V gene TRBV20-1; 7 bases fit TRBD2. Germline CDR1 and CDR2: DFQATT and SNEGSKA (reference sequence). The CDR3 contains 13 residues. CDR3 sequence (DNA): TGCAGTGCGGGGGGGACTTCCCAAGAGACCCGGTACTTC. It encodes CSAGGTSQETRYF.